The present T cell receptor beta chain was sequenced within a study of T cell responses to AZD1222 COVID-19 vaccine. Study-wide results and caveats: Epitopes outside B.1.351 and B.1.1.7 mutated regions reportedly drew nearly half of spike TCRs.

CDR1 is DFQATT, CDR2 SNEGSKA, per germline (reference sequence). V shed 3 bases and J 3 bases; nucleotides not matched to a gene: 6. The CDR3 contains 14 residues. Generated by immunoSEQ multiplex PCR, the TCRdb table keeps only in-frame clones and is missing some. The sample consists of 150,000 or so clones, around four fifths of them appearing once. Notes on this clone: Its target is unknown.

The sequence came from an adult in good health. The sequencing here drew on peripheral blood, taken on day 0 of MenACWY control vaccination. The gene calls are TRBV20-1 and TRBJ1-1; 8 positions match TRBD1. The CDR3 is CSASTGGLDTEAFF. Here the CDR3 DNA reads TGCAGTGCTAGTACAGGGGGATTGGACACTGAAGCTTTCTTT.